These 23 T cell receptor beta chains came from one sample sequenced in a study of shared clonotypes between healthy human individuals. Assay: immunoSEQ multiplex PCR; the TCRdb copy retains only in-frame clones and omits some. Counted here are about 2.3 million clones, 85% to 95% occurring once; the ten biggest clones make up 0.37%. Sequencing was performed on naive CD4+ T cells from PBMCs. As to subset: CD45RA+ positively selected. Receptors were obtained from a man between 18 and 35 years old in good health. Some clones in this sample may be carry-over from other donors' samples.

This clone was picked up one time. The chain joins TRBV11-2 to TRBJ1-3; D is undetermined. The CDR3 runs to 14 residues. Germline CDR1 is SGHAT and CDR2 is FQNNGV. The V and J ends lost 2 bases and 9 bases respectively, with 14 bases between them. In DNA, the CDR3 is TGTGCCAGCAGCTTATCCGCCGCGGGCGGCACCATATATTTT. Translating it yields CASSLSAAGGTIYF. The full variable domain, its missing parts supplied by reference TRBV11-2 and TRBJ1-3, is EAGVAQSPRYKIIEKRQSVAFWCNPISGHATLYWYQQILGQGPKLLIQFQNNGVVDDSQLPKDRFSAERLKGVDSTLKIQPAKLEDSAVYLCASSLSAAGGTIYFGEGSWLTVV.

As to this clone: Other nucleotide sequences in the sample specify the same CDR3. The V and J genes are TRBV28 and TRBJ1-2, with D perhaps TRBD1 (6 bases). V was cut by 2 bases and J by 4 bases, with 8 bases left in between. CDR1 is MDHEN and CDR2 is SYDVKM in the germline V gene. The CDR3 loop spans 13 amino acids. The CDR3 protein is CASSLQGPYGYTF. CDR3 bases: TGTGCCAGCAGTTTACAGGGGCCCTATGGCTACACCTTC.

The gene calls are TRBV4-3 and TRBJ2-5; D remains unclear. V lost 1 base and J 9 bases, leaving 15 bases between the germline ends. CDR1 and CDR2 (germline): LGHNA, YSLEER. This CDR3 comprises 14 residues. In nucleotides, the CDR3 is TGCGCCAGCAGCCAAGGCAATTTATTATCTCCCCAGTACTTC. This codes for CASSQGNLLSPQYF.

This sequence joins TRBV15 and TRBJ2-5; no definite D call. Germline V lookup: CDR1 LNHNV, CDR2 YYDKDF (reference sequence). V was clipped by 0 bases and J by 5 bases, with 19 bases between them. The CDR3 is 17 residues long. Here the CDR3 reads CATSRDRSDPFAETQYF. The CDR3 coding sequence is TGTGCCACCAGCAGAGATCGATCAGACCCCTTCGCCGAGACCCAGTACTTC.

V and J are TRBV5-1 and TRBJ2-1; TRBD1 or TRBD2 may be the D gene (5 bases each). CDR3 length: 16 amino acids. V lost 5 bases, J lost 0 bases, and 15 bases lay in between. Per germline, CDR1 SGHRS and CDR2 YFSETQ. CDR3 region: CASSDIPGSSYNEQFF. Here the CDR3 DNA reads TGCGCCAGCAGTGATATTCCAGGGAGCTCCTACAATGAGCAGTTCTTC.

The V call is TRBV2, the J call TRBJ1-4; 9 nucleotides line up with TRBD1. With V trimmed by 8 bases and J by 7 bases, 11 bases remained unmatched. CDR3 size: 15 residues. CDR1 is SNHLY, CDR2 FYNNEI, per germline. CDR3 residues: CASLPEQGAFEKLFF. The DNA for the CDR3 is TGTGCCAGCCTTCCAGAACAGGGGGCTTTTGAAAAACTGTTTTTT. Combining the CDR3 with reference TRBV2 and TRBJ1-4 gives the whole variable domain EPEVTQTPSHQVTQMGQEVILRCVPISNHLYFYWYRQILGQKVEFLVSFYNNEISEKSEIFDDQFSVERPDGSNFTLKIRSTKLEDSAMYFCASLPEQGAFEKLFFGSGTQLSVL.

The gene calls are TRBV6-1 and TRBJ1-2; D gene unclear. From germline, CDR1 is MNHNS and CDR2 SASEGT. The length of the CDR3 is 15 residues. V lost 4 bases to trimming and J lost 2 bases, with 14 bases between them. CDR3 nucleotide sequence: TGTGCCAGCAGTGGGGGAAGGGAACCCAACTATGGCTACACCTTC. This encodes CASSGGREPNYGYTF.

This clone was seen only a few times. A junction end diverges from the germline sequence, so it may reflect a read error. CDR3: CASSPPNSEAFF. CDR3 in DNA: TGTGCCAGCTCACCACCGAACTCTGAAGCTTTCTTT. The rearrangement links TRBV18 to TRBJ1-1; D unresolved. The CDR3 spans 12 residues. The germline CDR1 and CDR2 sequences are KGHSH and LQKENI. Combining the CDR3 with reference TRBV18 and TRBJ1-1 gives the whole variable domain NAGVMQNPRHLVRRRGQEARLRCSPMKGHSHVYWYRQLPEEGLKFMVYLQKENIIDESGMPKERFSAEFPKEGPSILRIQQVVRGDSAAYFCASSPPNSEAFFGQGTRLTVV.

Regarding this clone: Other DNA sequences in the sample encode the same CDR3. This chain joins TRBV5-1 and TRBJ2-5; the match to TRBD2 covers 14 bases. Germline CDR1 SGHRS, CDR2 YFSETQ. This CDR3 is 16 amino acids long. The ends lost 4 bases at V and 5 bases at J; junction bases unmatched: 7. CDR3 region: CASSLGTSGSQETQYF. DNA for the CDR3: TGCGCCAGCAGCCTAGGGACTAGCGGGAGTCAGGAGACCCAGTACTTC.

This chain joins TRBV25-1 and TRBJ1-3; D unresolved. Trimming shortened V by 5 bases and J by 4 bases, and 9 bases separated the two germline ends. The length of the CDR3 is 13 residues. The germline gives CDR1 MGHDK, CDR2 SYGVNS. CDR3 region: CASSPAGGNTIYF. The CDR3 DNA reads TGTGCCAGCAGTCCGGCCGGCGGAAACACCATATATTTT. The full variable domain, in which reference TRBV25-1 and TRBJ1-3 provide the parts outside the CDR3, is EADIYQTPRYLVIGTGKKITLECSQTMGHDKMYWYQQDPGMELHLIHYSYGVNSTEKGDLSSESTVSRIRTEHFPLTLESARPSHTSQYLCASSPAGGNTIYFGEGSWLTVV.

This clone was recorded a few times. The genes are TRBV14 and TRBJ1-5; no firm D call. The germline gives CDR1 SGHDN, CDR2 FVKESK. The V end was cut by 5 bases, the J end by 2 bases, with 13 bases between. This CDR3 contains 15 residues. CDR3 nucleotide sequence: TGTGCCAGCAGCTCGGGCCCGGGCCGCAATCAGCCCCAGCATTTT. It is translated as CASSSGPGRNQPQHF.

The chain employs TRBV7-6 and TRBJ2-7; D might be TRBD1 or TRBD2, each matching 5 bases. V was clipped by 1 base and J by 2 bases, with 9 bases between them. Germline V CDR1 and CDR2: SGHVS, FNYEAQ. This CDR3 is 14 amino acids long. The CDR3 sequence: CASSLGGFTYEQYF. CDR3 nucleotide sequence: TGTGCCAGCAGCTTAGGGGGGTTTACCTACGAGCAGTACTTC.

This chain connects TRBV5-1 to TRBJ1-1; no clear D. Germline loops: CDR1 SGHRS, CDR2 YFSETQ. V lost 0 bases and J 10 bases, leaving 13 bases between the germline ends. This CDR3 has 13 residues. The CDR3 spells CASSLASRSSAFF. The CDR3 coding sequence is TGCGCCAGCAGCTTGGCCTCTAGGTCATCAGCTTTCTTT.

This chain links TRBV10-1 with TRBJ2-2; 7 bases line up with TRBD1. Germline V gene sequence: CDR1 WNHNN, CDR2 SYGVQD (reference sequence). The junction had 13 bases not matched to a gene; V was cut back by 8 bases and J by 4 bases. The CDR3 consists of 16 residues. The chain's CDR3 is CASSRGGRGPTGELFF. CDR3 DNA: TGCGCCAGCTCCCGAGGGGGCAGGGGCCCCACCGGGGAGCTGTTTTTT.

The gene calls are TRBV2 and TRBJ2-1, with 7 nucleotides matching TRBD2. The germline gives CDR1 SNHLY, CDR2 FYNNEI. The CDR3 runs 14 residues. V was clipped by 8 bases and J by 4 bases; unmatched bases: 8. As DNA, the CDR3 is TGTGCCAGCGATGGGACTAAACCGTACAATGAGCAGTTCTTC. This codes for CASDGTKPYNEQFF.

The genes are TRBV11-2 and TRBJ2-7; tentatively, D is TRBD1 (6 bases). The ends were cut back, 6 bases at V and 2 bases at J, with 11 bases in the middle. The CDR3 is made up of 13 amino acids. Germline V lookup: CDR1 SGHAT, CDR2 FQNNGV. For the CDR3, the DNA is TGTGCCAGCAGTCAAACAGGGACCTACGAGCAGTACTTC. This codes for CASSQTGTYEQYF.

The chain joins TRBV30 to TRBJ2-6; possibly TRBD2 for D (5 bases). The CDR3 consists of 14 residues. CDR1 and CDR2 (germline): GTSNPN, SVGIG (reference sequence). V lost 2 bases, J lost 1 base, and 6 bases lay in between. The CDR3: CAWSSGSGANVLTF. The CDR3 DNA reads as TGTGCCTGGAGTTCGGGATCTGGGGCCAACGTCCTGACTTTC.

This chain links TRBV2 with TRBJ1-5; TRBD1 might be the D (6 bases). Germline V lookup: CDR1 SNHLY, CDR2 FYNNEI. CDR3 length equals 15 residues. V shed 9 bases and J shed 1 base, with 16 bases lying between them. The CDR3 is CASSGGAGSNQPQHF. The CDR3 DNA reads TGTGCCAGTTCGGGGGGGGCAGGGAGCAATCAGCCCCAGCATTTT. The complete variable domain, with remaining parts taken from reference TRBV2 and TRBJ1-5, reads EPEVTQTPSHQVTQMGQEVILRCVPISNHLYFYWYRQILGQKVEFLVSFYNNEISEKSEIFDDQFSVERPDGSNFTLKIRSTKLEDSAMYFCASSGGAGSNQPQHFGDGTRLSIL.

This chain joins TRBV5-5 and TRBJ2-3; a possible D gene is TRBD1 (6 bases). The CDR3 is made up of 15 amino acids. V was shortened by 4 bases and J by 1 base, with 13 bases between the two germline ends. Germline V gene sequence: CDR1 SGHKS, CDR2 YYEKEE (reference sequence). Written as DNA, the CDR3 is TGTGCCAGCAGCCTCCCGGACAGCCGCACAGATACGCAGTATTTT. Residues: CASSLPDSRTDTQYF.

This clone has a handful of counts. The germline gene is not matched at one end of the junction; a read error may be the cause. The chain carries TRBV20-1 and TRBJ1-1; D is unresolved. Germline V gene lookup returns CDR1 DFQATT and CDR2 SNEGSKA (reference sequence). This CDR3 region has 10 residues. CDR3 in amino acids: CSARGPSSPF. The DNA of the CDR3 is TGCAGTGCTAGAGGCCCTTCATCCCCCTTT.

The V and J genes are TRBV28 and TRBJ2-3; TRBD2 agrees at 10 bases. Germline CDR1 MDHEN, CDR2 SYDVKM. The CDR3 has 18 residues. The J segment lost 4 bases and the V segment lost 4 bases, leaving 14 bases of the junction unmatched. The CDR3 region has the DNA TGTGCCAGCAGTTCCGTTTCTCTAGCGGGAGTATTCCCAGATACGCAGTATTTT. It is translated as CASSSVSLAGVFPDTQYF.

V usage is TRBV11-2 and J usage is TRBJ2-3; no clear D. This CDR3 has 17 amino acids. Germline-derived CDR1 and CDR2 are SGHAT and FQNNGV. Trimming stripped 5 bases from V and 1 base from J, with 19 bases between. The CDR3 DNA reads as TGTGCCAGCAGCAAACGCGGTATGCAGTGGGGCACAGATACGCAGTATTTT. This gives the protein CASSKRGMQWGTDTQYF.

The chain employs TRBV5-4 and TRBJ2-3; D uncertain. V was cut by 4 bases and J by 0 bases, with 12 bases left in between. Germline lookup yields CDR1 SGHNT and CDR2 YYREEE (reference sequence). The CDR3 runs to 15 residues. In DNA form, the CDR3 reads TGTGCCAGCAGCCTACGTGCTCGAAGCACAGATACGCAGTATTTT. It codes for CASSLRARSTDTQYF.